Presented here are 18 T cell receptor beta chains from one specimen sequenced in a study of OX40 agonist ivuxolimab in advanced cancers. The library relied on the immunoSEQ multiplex PCR assay. This immuneACCESS table, as held by TCRdb, lists in-frame sequences with V and J called but not all clones. Of the missing ones, under half trace to an unresolved V gene in checked studies; the others have no known cause. The sample yields approximately 58,000 clones; around 80% were counted once. The ten largest clones capture around 2.1% of the sample. The sequenced sample was CD4+ or CD8+ T cells sorted from blood, obtained in a trial of the OX40 agonist ivuxolimab. These receptors originate from an adult with an advanced solid tumor such as melanoma, head and neck, liver or kidney cancer.

The V gene is TRBV7-3, the J gene TRBJ2-2; the D is unclear. The germline V gene has CDR1 SGHTA and CDR2 FQGTGA. Trimming shortened V by 5 bases and J by 5 bases, and 6 bases separated the two germline ends. The CDR3 covers 12 residues. The CDR3 protein is CASSRGTGELFF. In nucleotides, the CDR3 is TGTGCCAGCAGCCGAGGAACCGGGGAGCTGTTTTTT.

The V gene is TRBV6-1, the J gene TRBJ1-2; no definite D call. From germline, CDR1 is MNHNS and CDR2 SASEGT. V was trimmed by 5 bases and J by 4 bases, leaving 11 bases between them. The CDR3 loop spans 13 amino acids. This chain's CDR3 is CASSPQDRYGYTF. CDR3 bases: TGTGCCAGCAGTCCGCAGGACCGCTATGGCTACACCTTC.

CDR3 DNA sequence: TGCAGCGTTGAACCGACAGGGCACCCCTACAATGAGCAGTTCTTC. Protein: CSVEPTGHPYNEQFF. The V call is TRBV29-1, the J call TRBJ2-1; the match to TRBD1 covers 7 bases. V shed 2 bases, J shed 2 bases, and the junction held 6 bases outside the gene matches. The CDR3 runs 15 residues. The germline CDR1 and CDR2 sequences are SQVTM and ANQGSEA.

This clone was observed a handful of times. The rearrangement uses TRBV5-1 and TRBJ2-3; D might be TRBD2 (6 bases). Germline V gives CDR1 SGHRS, CDR2 YFSETQ. The CDR3 runs to 17 residues. V was cut by 3 bases and J by 2 bases, with 19 bases left in between. The CDR3 protein is CASSSSQGLDSTDTQYF. CDR3 nucleotide sequence: TGCGCCAGCAGCTCCTCCCAGGGACTTGACTCCACAGATACGCAGTATTTT.

The chain recombines TRBV6-5 with TRBJ2-3; D gene uncertain. With 5 bases removed from V and 8 bases from J, the gap between germline ends came to 17 bases. Germline loops: CDR1 MNHEY, CDR2 SVGAGI. This CDR3 is 14 amino acids long. The CDR3 loop reads CASSKRVEGGTQYF. The CDR3 DNA reads as TGTGCCAGCAGTAAAAGGGTGGAAGGCGGTACGCAGTATTTT.

The rearrangement links TRBV5-8 to TRBJ2-3, with D possibly matching TRBD1 (6 bases). The V gene lost 3 bases and the J gene lost 0 bases, with 11 bases spanning the gap. Germline-derived CDR1 and CDR2 are SGHTS and YDEGEE. This CDR3 has 15 amino acids. CDR3: CASSSGHLSTDTQYF. Written as DNA, the CDR3 is TGTGCCAGCAGCTCGGGACACCTCAGCACAGATACGCAGTATTTT.

This chain links TRBV5-5 with TRBJ2-3; 11 nucleotides align to TRBD2. Germline CDR1 SGHKS, CDR2 YYEKEE (reference sequence). V was pared by 4 bases and J by 1 base, with 8 bases of the junction left unmatched. This CDR3 region has 17 residues. As DNA, the CDR3 is TGTGCCAGCAGCCTAAGACTAGCGGGGACGGGCACAGATACGCAGTATTTT. It encodes CASSLRLAGTGTDTQYF.

V gene TRBV7-9 combines with J gene TRBJ2-1, with D perhaps assigned TRBD1 or TRBD2 (5 bases each). Trimming cost V 5 bases and J 5 bases, with 13 bases left between them. Germline V lookup: CDR1 SEHNR, CDR2 FQNEAQ (reference sequence). The CDR3 has 14 residues. In nucleotides, the CDR3 is TGTGCCAGCAGCCCAGGGACCTCGAACAATGAGCAGTTCTTC. Amino acids: CASSPGTSNNEQFF.

The CDR3 spells CASSYSRGRTGELFF. The CDR3 region has the DNA TGTGCCAGCAGTTACTCCCGGGGGCGCACCGGGGAGCTGTTTTTT. The chain is built from TRBV6-5 and TRBJ2-2; D tentatively reads TRBD1 or TRBD2 (6 bases each). Germline CDR1 reads MNHEY; CDR2 reads SVGAGI. CDR3 size: 15 residues. Trimming took off 0 bases at V and 4 bases at J, with 9 bases between the two ends.

This clone has just a few counts. The V call is TRBV15, the J call TRBJ1-5, with D possibly matching TRBD1 (6 bases). CDR1 and CDR2 (germline): LNHNV, YYDKDF (reference sequence). V lost 6 bases, J lost 6 bases, and 12 bases lay in between. The CDR3 loop spans 13 amino acids. This CDR3 reads CATSETGSQPQHF. CDR3 nucleotide sequence: TGTGCCACCAGTGAGACAGGTAGTCAGCCCCAGCATTTT.

This chain uses TRBV5-1 with TRBJ2-7, with D tentatively TRBD2 (6 bases). The germline V gene encodes CDR1 SGHRS and CDR2 YFSETQ. V was cut by 3 bases and J by 3 bases, with 16 bases left in between. The CDR3 loop spans 15 amino acids. The CDR3 DNA follows: TGCGCCAGCAGCTCGGACGGGGGAGGTCTCTACGAGCAGTACTTC. Residues: CASSSDGGGLYEQYF.

V usage is TRBV28 and J usage is TRBJ1-1; D is unresolved. This CDR3 spans 13 amino acids. Germline-derived CDR1 and CDR2 are MDHEN and SYDVKM. V lost 5 bases and J lost 7, with 14 bases in between. CDR3: CASSPPRADEAFF. The CDR3 DNA sequence: TGTGCCAGCAGTCCCCCCCGCGCCGATGAAGCTTTCTTT.

CDR3 sequence: CASSYRDGGGYTF. The CDR3 bases are TGTGCCAGCAGCTACAGGGATGGGGGAGGCTACACCTTC. The gene calls are TRBV7-3 and TRBJ1-2, with D maybe TRBD1 (6 bases). This CDR3 is 13 amino acids long. V shed 4 bases and J shed 8 bases, with 14 bases lying between them. Per germline, CDR1 SGHTA and CDR2 FQGTGA.

The chain has TRBV6-4 and TRBJ2-3, with a possible D match to TRBD2 (5 bases). The ends were cut back, 2 bases at V and 14 bases at J, with 23 bases in the middle. Per the germline V gene, CDR1 is MRHNA and CDR2 is SNTAGT. This CDR3 has 15 amino acids. Here the CDR3 DNA reads TGTGCCAGCAGTGACGTCGGGGTCCCGGGTGTAGGTCTGTATTTT. Translated: CASSDVGVPGVGLYF.

V gene TRBV18 combines with J gene TRBJ1-1, with D possibly matching TRBD1 (5 bases). CDR1 and CDR2 (germline): KGHSH, LQKENI. The CDR3 has 17 residues. Trimming stripped 3 bases from V and 0 bases from J, with 17 bases between. CDR3 in amino acids: CASSPQGDGIMNTEAFF. The CDR3 bases are TGTGCCAGCTCACCTCAAGGGGACGGGATCATGAACACTGAAGCTTTCTTT.

About this clone itself: Other DNA sequences in this sample translate to the same CDR3. The chain links TRBV4-2 to TRBJ2-1; 10 positions match TRBD2. V lost 3 bases to trimming and J lost 4 bases; unmatched junction nucleotides: 3. CDR3 length: 15 residues. CDR1 LGHNA and CDR2 YNFKEQ come from the germline V gene. The CDR3 spells CASSQGAGGYNEQFF. The CDR3 nucleotides are TGTGCCAGCAGCCAGGGAGCGGGGGGGTACAATGAGCAGTTCTTC.

The V call is TRBV2, the J call TRBJ2-2; TRBD2 matches 9 bases. The length of the CDR3 is 15 residues. J gave up 1 base and V 7 bases, and 4 bases lay outside the gene matches. CDR1 and CDR2 from the germline V gene are SNHLY and FYNNEI. CDR3 DNA: TGTGCCAGCATGGGACTAGCTTTGAACACCGGGGAGCTGTTTTTT. Translating it yields CASMGLALNTGELFF.

This clone occurred a few times. This sequence joins TRBV2 and TRBJ1-3, with D unclear. Trimming stripped 3 bases from V and 3 bases from J, with 0 bases between. The CDR3 length is 11 residues. The germline V gene has CDR1 SNHLY and CDR2 FYNNEI. CDR3 in DNA: TGTGCCAGCAGTGATGGAAACACCATATATTTT. It encodes CASSDGNTIYF.